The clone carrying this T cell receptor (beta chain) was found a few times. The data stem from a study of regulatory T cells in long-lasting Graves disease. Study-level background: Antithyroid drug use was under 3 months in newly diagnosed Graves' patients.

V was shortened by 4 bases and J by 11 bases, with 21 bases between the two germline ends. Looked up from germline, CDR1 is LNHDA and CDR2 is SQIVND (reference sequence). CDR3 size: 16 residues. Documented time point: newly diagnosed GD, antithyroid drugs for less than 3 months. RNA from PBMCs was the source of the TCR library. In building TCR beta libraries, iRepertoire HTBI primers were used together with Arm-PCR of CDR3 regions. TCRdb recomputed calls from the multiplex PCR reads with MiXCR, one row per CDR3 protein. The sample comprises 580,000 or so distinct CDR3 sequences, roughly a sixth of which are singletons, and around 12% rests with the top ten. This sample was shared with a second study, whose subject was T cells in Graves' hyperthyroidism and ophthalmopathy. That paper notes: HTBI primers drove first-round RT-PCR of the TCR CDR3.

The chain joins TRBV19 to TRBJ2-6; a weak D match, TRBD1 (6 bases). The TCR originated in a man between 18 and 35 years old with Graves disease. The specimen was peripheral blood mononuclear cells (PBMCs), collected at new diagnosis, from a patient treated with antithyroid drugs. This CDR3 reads CASSTTGFYTSDVLTF. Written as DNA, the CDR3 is TGTGCCAGTAGTACAACAGGGTTTTACACGTCGGACGTCCTGACTTTC.